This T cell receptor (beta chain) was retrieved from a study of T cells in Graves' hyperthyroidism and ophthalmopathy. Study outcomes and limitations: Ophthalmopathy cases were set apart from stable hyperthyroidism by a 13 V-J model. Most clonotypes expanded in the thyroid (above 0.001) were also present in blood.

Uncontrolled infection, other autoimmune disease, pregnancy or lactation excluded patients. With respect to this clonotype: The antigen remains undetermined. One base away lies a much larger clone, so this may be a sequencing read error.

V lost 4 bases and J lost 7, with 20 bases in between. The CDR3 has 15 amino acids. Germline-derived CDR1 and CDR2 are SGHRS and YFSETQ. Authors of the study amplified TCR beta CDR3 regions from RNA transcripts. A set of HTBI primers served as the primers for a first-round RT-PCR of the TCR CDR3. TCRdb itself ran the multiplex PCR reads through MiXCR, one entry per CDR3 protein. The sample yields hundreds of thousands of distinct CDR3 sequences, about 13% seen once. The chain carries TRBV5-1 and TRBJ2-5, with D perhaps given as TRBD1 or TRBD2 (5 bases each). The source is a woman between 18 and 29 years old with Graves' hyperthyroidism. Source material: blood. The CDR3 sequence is CASSPQGPETGTQYF. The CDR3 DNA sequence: TGCGCCAGCAGCCCCCAGGGACCCGAAACCGGGACCCAGTACTTC.